The 18 T cell receptor beta chains in this list originate from one sample, sequenced in a study of cytomegalovirus exposure and HLA in healthy donors. The method was immunoSEQ multiplex PCR; TCRdb's version includes in-frame clones alone and lacks a portion of them. This table holds approximately 220,000 clones, 87% found once. Sequencing used PBMCs. The receptors here all came from a man aged 18 to 29 in good health and CMV-seronegative.

The J gene is TRBJ1-6, the V gene TRBV4-3, with TRBD1 identical over 8 bases. Germline V CDR1 and CDR2: LGHNA, YSLEER. Trimming removed 0 bases from V and 8 bases from J; junction bases left unmatched: 6. This CDR3 comprises 16 residues. CDR3 region: CASSQDPQGAYSPLHF. The DNA of the CDR3 is TGCGCCAGCAGCCAAGATCCCCAGGGGGCTTATTCACCCCTCCACTTT.

This chain joins TRBV7-2 and TRBJ2-1; 7 nucleotides align to TRBD2. This CDR3 spans 14 amino acids. In germline, CDR1 is SGHTA, CDR2 FQGNSA. J was trimmed by 0 bases and V by 5 bases; bases with no gene match: 1. The CDR3 loop is CASSRGGSYNEQFF. The CDR3 nucleotides read TGTGCCAGCAGCCGCGGGGGCTCCTACAATGAGCAGTTCTTC.

The CDR3 nucleotides read TGTGCCAGCAGGAAGGGGACTAGCGGATCCTACGAGCAGTACTTC. This codes for CASRKGTSGSYEQYF. This chain links TRBV6-5 with TRBJ2-7; 11 nucleotides match TRBD2. Germline CDR1 is MNHEY and CDR2 is SVGAGI. Losses at the gene ends were 6 bases for V and 1 base for J; bases not matched to a gene: 5. The CDR3 runs to 15 residues.

The V and J genes are TRBV7-9 and TRBJ2-7; possible D gene TRBD1, 6 bases. The ends were cut back, 5 bases at V and 3 bases at J, with 17 bases in the middle. CDR3 length equals 15 residues. The germline gives CDR1 SEHNR, CDR2 FQNEAQ (reference sequence). The CDR3 sequence is CASSATGQLLYEQYF. The CDR3 DNA reads as TGTGCCAGCAGCGCGACCGGACAGCTTCTCTACGAGCAGTACTTC. Combining the CDR3 with reference TRBV7-9 and TRBJ2-7 gives the whole variable domain DTGVSQNPRHKITKRGQNVTFRCDPISEHNRLYWYRQTLGQGPEFLTYFQNEAQLEKSRLLSDRFSAERPKGSFSTLEIQRTEQGDSAMYLCASSATGQLLYEQYFGPGTRLTVT.

The rearrangement uses TRBV5-1 and TRBJ2-7; no definite D call. The CDR3 extends over 11 amino acids. Germline assignment: CDR1 SGHRS and CDR2 YFSETQ. Trimming cost V 5 bases and J 2 bases, with 5 bases left between them. CDR3 residues: CASSQTYEQYF. DNA of the CDR3: TGCGCCAGCAGTCAAACCTACGAGCAGTACTTC.

V is TRBV9 and J is TRBJ1-1; D remains ambiguous. V lost 4 bases to trimming and J lost 4 bases, with 8 bases between them. From germline, CDR1 is SGDLS and CDR2 YYNGEE. This CDR3 has 12 amino acids. This chain's CDR3 is CASSSRSTEAFF. The CDR3 coding sequence is TGTGCCAGCAGCTCTCGGAGCACTGAAGCTTTCTTT.

The chain joins TRBV4-1 to TRBJ2-4, with 9 bases aligning to TRBD1. Germline V CDR1 and CDR2: MGHRA, YSYEKL. The V gene end was trimmed by 4 bases and the J gene end by 5 bases; junction bases not matched to a gene: 15. The CDR3 totals 18 residues. CDR3 in amino acids: CASSPGQGLSRDENIQYF. DNA for the CDR3: TGCGCCAGCAGCCCGGGACAGGGTCTGTCACGAGATGAAAACATTCAGTACTTC.

The chain couples TRBV29-1 to TRBJ2-5; TRBD1 matches 7 bases. This CDR3 contains 12 residues. The germline gives CDR1 SQVTM, CDR2 ANQGSEA. With 5 bases clipped from V and 5 bases from J, the junction kept 5 bases outside the gene matches. The CDR3 DNA reads as TGCAGCGTTACCACAGGGGTGGAGACCCAGTACTTC. This translates into CSVTTGVETQYF.

The rearrangement joins TRBV6-5 to TRBJ1-2; possibly TRBD1 for D (6 bases). The CDR3 totals 13 residues. Germline CDR1 is MNHEY and CDR2 is SVGAGI. V was cut by 4 bases and J by 4 bases, with 10 bases left in between. CDR3 region: CASSLGQLYGYTF. The CDR3 bases are TGTGCCAGCAGTTTAGGACAGCTCTATGGCTACACCTTC.

The table lists this clone with a count of one. The V gene is TRBV6-1, the J gene TRBJ1-2; TRBD1 matches at 8 bases. V trimming: 6 bases; J trimming: 10 bases; junction bases outside the gene matches: 10. The CDR3 totals 13 residues. The germline V gene has CDR1 MNHNS and CDR2 SASEGT. In DNA, the CDR3 is TGTGCCAGCAGCCCCCTGGGACAGGCACACTACACCTTC. This codes for CASSPLGQAHYTF.

The V and J genes are TRBV14 and TRBJ1-2; possible D gene TRBD1, 5 bases. V lost 1 base to trimming and J lost 7 bases, with 19 bases between them. The CDR3 is 16 residues long. Germline values: CDR1 SGHDN, CDR2 FVKESK. This CDR3 is CASSQVLGARAAGYTF. CDR3 DNA: TGTGCCAGCAGCCAAGTGTTAGGGGCCAGGGCGGCTGGCTACACCTTC.

This rearrangement joins TRBV11-2 to TRBJ2-1, with 11 bases identical to TRBD2. CDR3 length: 14 residues. V trimming: 7 bases; J trimming: 9 bases; junction bases outside the gene matches: 8. The V gene's germline CDR1 is SGHAT and CDR2 FQNNGV. This CDR3 reads CASNPPGLAGEQFF. The CDR3 nucleotides read TGTGCCAGCAACCCCCCCGGACTAGCGGGTGAGCAGTTCTTC.

This chain connects TRBV2 to TRBJ2-7, with TRBD1 matching over 7 bases. The trim removed 8 bases at V and 0 bases at J, leaving 16 bases unmatched. The CDR3 loop spans 17 amino acids. CDR1 is SNHLY, CDR2 FYNNEI, per germline. CDR3 in amino acids: CASSGTAKLSSSYEQYF. In DNA form, the CDR3 reads TGTGCCAGCTCCGGGACAGCGAAACTTTCTAGCTCCTACGAGCAGTACTTC.

V usage is TRBV5-4 and J usage is TRBJ1-4, with 9 positions matching TRBD1. This CDR3 has 15 residues. Losses at the gene ends were 2 bases for V and 7 bases for J; bases not matched to a gene: 6. Germline CDR1 is SGHNT and CDR2 is YYREEE (reference sequence). The CDR3 DNA reads TGTGCCAGCAGCTTCACAGGGGGCGAGGCTGAAAAACTGTTTTTT. Translated: CASSFTGGEAEKLFF.

This sequence joins TRBV28 and TRBJ1-1, with TRBD1 matching 7 bases. Trimming took 7 bases from V and 1 from J; bases not matched to a gene: 3. The germline V gene has CDR1 MDHEN and CDR2 SYDVKM. The CDR3 covers 13 residues. The CDR3 nucleotides read TGTGCCAGCAAGGACAGGCCGAACACTGAAGCTTTCTTT. Protein product: CASKDRPNTEAFF.

The chain recombines TRBV27 with TRBJ2-1, with 9 bases aligning to TRBD2. This CDR3 contains 15 residues. With 6 bases clipped from V and 7 bases from J, the junction kept 10 bases outside the gene matches. Germline CDR1 is MNHEY and CDR2 is SMNVEV (reference sequence). DNA of the CDR3: TGTGCCAGCAGCCTCCTAGCGGGGAGAGGGAATGAGCAGTTCTTC. Translating gives CASSLLAGRGNEQFF.

This CDR3 is CASAGSYEQYF. In nucleotides, the CDR3 is TGTGCCAGCGCGGGGTCCTACGAGCAGTACTTC. This chain connects TRBV19 to TRBJ2-7; D perhaps matches TRBD2 (6 bases). Trimming cost V 9 bases and J 1 base, with 7 bases left between them. This CDR3 is 11 amino acids long. The germline CDR1 and CDR2 sequences are LNHDA and SQIVND (reference sequence).

CDR3 sequence reads: CASIGQNEQFF. The CDR3 coding sequence is TGTGCCAGCATTGGGCAGAATGAGCAGTTCTTC. The rearrangement joins TRBV2 to TRBJ2-1; D remains unclear. From germline, CDR1 is SNHLY and CDR2 FYNNEI. The CDR3 totals 11 residues. V gave up 7 bases and J gave up 7 bases, with 8 bases separating them.